These 17 T cell receptor beta chains originate from one sample sequenced in a study of T cells after posttransplantation cyclophosphamide listed by TCRdb under 2016. Interpreted using the paper, the treatment or condition label stands for: high-dose cyclophosphamide on days +3 and +4 as single-agent GVHD prophylaxis. PTCy patients received busulfan and fludarabine conditioning, a related or unrelated marrow graft, and cyclophosphamide on days +3 and +4. The library relied on the immunoSEQ multiplex PCR assay. Held by TCRdb, this immuneACCESS table contains in-frame sequences only and omits some clones. Under half of the omission traces to an unresolved V gene where checked; the cause of the rest is unknown. With under 2,000 clones recorded, this sample contains no clone counted only once. Roughly an eighth of the sample belongs to the ten largest clones. The sample was PBMCs, taken 32 days after allogeneic stem cell transplant with posttransplant cyclophosphamide. The receptors here all came from a female patient in her forties who received an allogeneic stem cell transplant from a related donor, was CMV-positive, and had no GVHD. Some T cells may be donor cells from the graft after a transplant.

Ten or more counts support this clone. This rearrangement joins TRBV27 to TRBJ1-5; D remains unclear. This CDR3 region has 13 residues. Germline CDR1 reads MNHEY; CDR2 reads SMNVEV (reference sequence). Trimming removed 6 bases from V and 5 bases from J, with 11 bases in between. CDR3 in DNA: TGTGCCAGCAGCCCCGGGTGGGATCAGCCCCAGCATTTT. Translation gives CASSPGWDQPQHF.

In its sample, this clone ranks as medium-sized. The V and J genes are TRBV7-2 and TRBJ1-2; 7 bases fit TRBD1. Germline V gene data show CDR1 as SGHTA and CDR2 as FQGNSA. The CDR3 contains 14 residues. The junction had 5 bases not matched to a gene; V was cut back by 1 base and J by 6 bases. The CDR3 nucleotides read TGTGCCAGCAGCTTAGTCCAGGGGGTTAATGGCTACACCTTC. Translating gives CASSLVQGVNGYTF.

This clone has at least ten counts. The chain is built from TRBV7-3 and TRBJ2-3, with 12 bases that match TRBD2. V shed 5 bases and J 5 bases; nucleotides not matched to a gene: 8. The CDR3 spans 16 residues. Germline V gives CDR1 SGHTA, CDR2 FQGTGA. The CDR3 region is CASSLRTSGARDTQYF. Here the CDR3 DNA reads TGTGCCAGCAGCCTTAGGACTAGCGGGGCGAGAGATACGCAGTATTTT.

This clone is classed as medium-sized. The chain carries TRBV7-3 and TRBJ2-1; 7 bases agree with TRBD2. The CDR3 consists of 12 residues. The V segment lost 4 bases and the J segment 7 bases; nucleotides outside the gene matches: 1. CDR1 and CDR2 from the germline V gene are SGHTA and FQGTGA. In DNA, the CDR3 is TGTGCCAGCAGCTCCGGGGGGAATGAGCAGTTCTTC. This codes for CASSSGGNEQFF.

This clone was seen repeatedly, ten times or more. V usage is TRBV12-5 and J usage is TRBJ2-1, with D unclear. Trimming took 7 bases from V and 5 from J, leaving 18 bases between them. Per germline, CDR1 LGHNT and CDR2 FRNRAP. This CDR3 has 15 residues. The CDR3 protein is CASAQVQVGHNEQFF. CDR3 DNA sequence: TGTGCTAGTGCCCAGGTCCAGGTTGGCCACAATGAGCAGTTCTTC. Based on the CDR3 plus reference TRBV12-5 and TRBJ2-1, the full variable domain is DARVTQTPRHKVTEMGQEVTMRCQPILGHNTVFWYRQTMMQGLELLAYFRNRAPLDDSGMPKDRFSAEMPDATLATLKIQPSEPRDSAVYFCASAQVQVGHNEQFFGPGTRLTVL.

This clone is medium-sized (0.01 to 0.1%) within its sample. CDR3 DNA sequence: TGTGCCAGTGGTGAGAGGGGCTACGAGCAGTACTTC. Translated: CASGERGYEQYF. This chain connects TRBV19 to TRBJ2-7; D might be TRBD1 or TRBD2, each matching 5 bases. CDR1 is LNHDA and CDR2 is SQIVND in the germline V gene (reference sequence). CDR3 length: 12 residues. The V end was cut by 8 bases, the J end by 3 bases, with 11 bases between.

This clone has ten or more counts. The V and J genes are TRBV5-1 and TRBJ2-5, with D uncertain. Germline V lookup: CDR1 SGHRS, CDR2 YFSETQ. Trimming stripped 0 bases from V and 1 base from J, with 7 bases between. This CDR3 comprises 14 residues. DNA for the CDR3: TGCGCCAGCAGCTTGGCGTTGGCCCAAGAGACCCAGTACTTC. Encoded protein: CASSLALAQETQYF.

Judged by abundance, this clone is medium-sized. The V and J genes are TRBV19 and TRBJ2-1; the match to TRBD2 covers 15 bases. Germline CDR1 LNHDA, CDR2 SQIVND (reference sequence). V trimming: 6 bases; J trimming: 4 bases; junction bases outside the gene matches: 1. The CDR3 loop spans 15 amino acids. CDR3 nucleotides: TGTGCCAGTAGCGGACTAGCGGGGGGGTACAATGAGCAGTTCTTC. Its protein is CASSGLAGGYNEQFF.

This clone was counted ten times or more. This chain uses TRBV19 with TRBJ1-5, with 10 bases fitting TRBD1. CDR3 size: 21 residues. Per the germline V gene, CDR1 is LNHDA and CDR2 is SQIVND (reference sequence). Unmatched junction bases numbered 22, after V lost 8 bases and J lost 0 bases. As DNA, the CDR3 is TGTGCCAGTGGTCCCTCGGATGGTGGGGGGACAGGGGCCCATAGCAATCAGCCCCAGCATTTT. Translation: CASGPSDGGGTGAHSNQPQHF. The entire variable domain, with the rest obtained from reference TRBV19 and TRBJ1-5, is as follows: DGGITQSPKYLFRKEGQNVTLSCEQNLNHDAMYWYRQDPGQGLRLIYYSQIVNDFQKGDIAEGYSVSREKKESFPLTVTSAQKNPTAFYLCASGPSDGGGTGAHSNQPQHFGDGTRLSIL.

By sample share, this clone is medium-sized. This sequence joins TRBV7-8 and TRBJ1-1, with a weak D call TRBD1 (5 bases). Germline CDR1 is SGHVS and CDR2 is FQNEAQ. The CDR3 is 17 residues long. Trimming removed 6 bases from V and 1 base from J, with 21 bases in between. The CDR3 DNA reads TGTGCCAGCAGTTCGACCGGGGGGATAGGACGGAACACTGAAGCTTTCTTT. It translates to CASSSTGGIGRNTEAFF.

In this sample, this clone turned up many times. The chain employs TRBV6-2 or TRBV6-3 and TRBJ2-5; D is perhaps TRBD2 (7 bases). The V end was cut by 6 bases, the J end by 1 base, with 12 bases between. In germline, CDR1 is MNHEY, CDR2 SVGEGT. The CDR3 spans 14 residues. CDR3 sequence: CASRGGRAQETQYF. The CDR3 coding sequence is TGTGCCAGCAGGGGGGGGCGAGCCCAAGAGACCCAGTACTTC.

This clone was counted many times. The chain joins TRBV7-2 to TRBJ2-5; a weak D match, TRBD2 (6 bases). V lost 0 bases, J lost 4 bases, and 21 bases lay in between. The CDR3 covers 18 residues. Per germline, CDR1 SGHTA and CDR2 FQGNSA. Here the CDR3 DNA reads TGTGCCAGCAGCTTAGCCTCTGCTAAAGCGGGCGGGTTAGAGACCCAGTACTTC. This sequence encodes CASSLASAKAGGLETQYF.

In this sample, this clone turned up many times. V is TRBV23-1 and J is TRBJ2-5; TRBD1 aligns across 10 bases. TRBV23-1 is designated an ORF whose function remains uncertain. V dropped 6 bases and J dropped 5; count of bases not matched to a gene: 9. This CDR3 has 15 residues. CDR3 residues: CASRRRRGQGETQYF. CDR3 DNA sequence: TGCGCCAGCAGGCGTCGACGGGGACAGGGGGAGACCCAGTACTTC.

By share of the sample, this clone is medium-sized. The V and J genes are TRBV28 and TRBJ1-1; a weak D match, TRBD1 (6 bases). Trimming shortened V by 7 bases and J by 1 base, and 16 bases separated the two germline ends. Germline loops: CDR1 MDHEN, CDR2 SYDVKM. CDR3 length equals 15 residues. The CDR3 DNA reads as TGTGCCAGCACTACCTGGGGGCCAAAGAACACTGAAGCTTTCTTT. Residues: CASTTWGPKNTEAFF.

By proportion, this clone is medium-sized. This chain links TRBV19 with TRBJ1-2, with D tentatively TRBD1 (6 bases). CDR1 is LNHDA and CDR2 is SQIVND in the germline V gene (reference sequence). The CDR3 loop spans 14 amino acids. The ends were cut back, 5 bases at V and 7 bases at J, with 17 bases in the middle. Here the CDR3 reads CASSVDKQGIGYTF. As DNA, the CDR3 is TGTGCCAGTAGTGTTGATAAACAGGGAATTGGCTACACCTTC.

In its sample, this clone ranks as medium-sized (0.01 to 0.1%). This chain joins TRBV7-9 and TRBJ1-3; a weak D match, TRBD1 (5 bases). Germline CDR1 reads SEHNR; CDR2 reads FQNEAQ (reference sequence). This CDR3 contains 16 residues. Trimming stripped 5 bases from V and 6 bases from J, with 20 bases between. CDR3 in amino acids: CASSPRTAGKANTIYF. CDR3 DNA sequence: TGTGCCAGCAGCCCCCGGACGGCAGGGAAGGCAAACACCATATATTTT.

This clone has ten or more counts. This rearrangement joins TRBV4-1 to TRBJ2-3; 11 bases map to TRBD2. Germline V gene data show CDR1 as MGHRA and CDR2 as YSYEKL. Trimming at V came to 1 base and at J to 1 base, leaving 7 bases not matched to a gene. This CDR3 contains 18 residues. CDR3 sequence reads: CASSQGGASGGRTDTQYF. The CDR3 nucleotides are TGCGCCAGCAGCCAAGGGGGGGCTAGCGGGGGGCGCACAGATACGCAGTATTTT.